One sample yielded the 15 T cell receptor beta chains listed below, sequenced in a study of long-term antiretroviral therapy in people with HIV. An immunoSEQ assay, version v3.0, was performed at survey level. Using immunoSEQ multiplex PCR, the repertoire was profiled, and TCRdb retains in-frame clones only, with some absent. The data show about 25,000 clones, with around 88% seen just once and under 5.5% held by the top ten. The sequences come from unsorted PBMCs, collected around 4.6 years after starting antiretroviral therapy. All receptors derive from a man younger than 40 with HIV.

This clone occurred a few times. This chain uses TRBV7-8 with TRBJ2-7; the D is unclear. Germline loops: CDR1 SGHVS, CDR2 FQNEAQ. CDR3 length equals 13 residues. Deletions cut 1 base from V and 3 bases from J, with 7 bases between. The CDR3 sequence: CASSLDADYEQYF. Written as DNA, the CDR3 is TGTGCCAGCAGCTTAGACGCGGACTACGAGCAGTACTTC.

J is TRBJ1-5 and V is TRBV19; no firm D call. CDR1 is LNHDA and CDR2 is SQIVND in the germline V gene (reference sequence). Trimming stripped 3 bases from V and 5 bases from J, with 11 bases between. The CDR3 is made up of 14 amino acids. CDR3 sequence reads: CASSIDGRHQPQHF. Written as DNA, the CDR3 is TGTGCCAGTAGTATCGACGGGAGACATCAGCCCCAGCATTTT. The entire variable domain, with the rest obtained from reference TRBV19 and TRBJ1-5, is as follows: DGGITQSPKYLFRKEGQNVTLSCEQNLNHDAMYWYRQDPGQGLRLIYYSQIVNDFQKGDIAEGYSVSREKKESFPLTVTSAQKNPTAFYLCASSIDGRHQPQHFGDGTRLSIL.

The chain carries TRBV30 and TRBJ2-7, with D perhaps assigned TRBD1 or TRBD2 (5 bases each). V lost 7 bases and J lost 7, with 14 bases in between. From germline, CDR1 is GTSNPN and CDR2 SVGIG (reference sequence). CDR3 length: 11 residues. CDR3 sequence (DNA): TGTGCCTATTCGGGACCCGGGGAGCAGTACTTC. Protein sequence: CAYSGPGEQYF.

V and J are TRBV6-5 and TRBJ1-2; D is unresolved. The CDR3 spans 12 residues. Trimming removed 2 bases from V and 7 bases from J, with 8 bases in between. Germline values: CDR1 MNHEY, CDR2 SVGAGI. CDR3 coding DNA: TGTGCCAGCAGTTACCGAGGGAGTGGCTACACCTTC. It is translated as CASSYRGSGYTF.

Only a few counts were recorded for this clone. The CDR3 DNA reads TGTGCCAGCAGTTGGGGTGCAGGGGCTAATTCACCCCTCCACTTT. Translating gives CASSWGAGANSPLHF. This sequence joins TRBV27 and TRBJ1-6; D is possibly TRBD1 (6 bases). The V and J ends lost 4 bases and 6 bases respectively, with 13 bases between them. Germline loops: CDR1 MNHEY, CDR2 SMNVEV (reference sequence). The CDR3 has 15 amino acids.

The chain has TRBV4-3 and TRBJ2-2, with D maybe TRBD1 (5 bases). The germline V gene encodes CDR1 LGHNA and CDR2 YSLEER. The V end lost 3 bases, the J end lost 1 base, and 15 bases lay between the germline ends. The CDR3 extends over 17 amino acids. The CDR3 sequence: CASSHLQGWGNTGELFF. Here the CDR3 DNA reads TGCGCCAGCAGCCATCTCCAGGGCTGGGGGAACACCGGGGAGCTGTTTTTT.

This rearrangement joins TRBV2 to TRBJ2-3; unclear D gene. Trimming took 2 bases from V and 6 from J, leaving 12 bases between them. The CDR3 has 14 amino acids. Per germline, CDR1 SNHLY and CDR2 FYNNEI. DNA for the CDR3: TGTGCCAGCAGTGAACGGCTGGAGAGGGATACGCAGTATTTT. It encodes CASSERLERDTQYF.

The V and J genes are TRBV28 and TRBJ2-1; tentatively, D is TRBD2 (5 bases). Deletions cut 8 bases from V and 7 bases from J, with 9 bases between. There are 11 residues in the CDR3. Germline V lookup: CDR1 MDHEN, CDR2 SYDVKM. The CDR3 loop reads CASGSWNEQFF. CDR3 nucleotides: TGTGCCAGCGGGAGCTGGAATGAGCAGTTCTTC.

The chain carries TRBV11-1 and TRBJ2-7; 9 bases fit TRBD1. The CDR3 runs to 19 residues. V trimming: 3 bases; J trimming: 0 bases; junction bases outside the gene matches: 15. Germline V lookup: CDR1 SGHAT, CDR2 FQDESV (reference sequence). The CDR3 coding sequence is TGTGCCAGCAGCTTGGGGGCGGCGGGACAGGGAATGGACTCCTACGAGCAGTACTTC. Translated: CASSLGAAGQGMDSYEQYF.

This chain uses TRBV6-4 with TRBJ1-1, with 7 bases aligning to TRBD1. Germline assignment: CDR1 MRHNA and CDR2 SNTAGT. Trimming removed 10 bases from V and 1 base from J; junction bases left unmatched: 6. This CDR3 contains 13 residues. CDR3 in amino acids: CAIRTGPNTEAFF. In DNA, the CDR3 is TGTGCCATACGGACAGGACCGAACACTGAAGCTTTCTTT.

The chain combines TRBV29-1 with TRBJ1-2, with 7 bases matching TRBD1. CDR1 SQVTM and CDR2 ANQGSEA come from the germline V gene. V was clipped by 5 bases and J by 4 bases; unmatched bases: 7. This CDR3 comprises 13 residues. CDR3 in DNA: TGCAGCGTTTACGGACAGGCCCTCTATGGCTACACCTTC. The encoded protein is CSVYGQALYGYTF.

The genes are TRBV19 and TRBJ1-2, with D possibly matching TRBD1 (5 bases). V was pared by 8 bases and J by 2 bases, with 12 bases between. Germline values: CDR1 LNHDA, CDR2 SQIVND (reference sequence). There are 13 residues in the CDR3. The CDR3 nucleotides are TGTGCCAGTGCCAGGGATTTGAACTATGGCTACACCTTC. This encodes CASARDLNYGYTF.

The chain joins TRBV2 to TRBJ1-2, with unresolved D. The CDR3 contains 12 residues. The germline V gene encodes CDR1 SNHLY and CDR2 FYNNEI. With 7 bases removed from V and 10 bases from J, the gap between germline ends came to 16 bases. The CDR3 loop is CASMRAWVPYTF. The CDR3 DNA is TGTGCCAGCATGCGGGCTTGGGTCCCCTACACCTTC. Filled out from reference TRBV2 and TRBJ1-2, the complete variable domain reads EPEVTQTPSHQVTQMGQEVILRCVPISNHLYFYWYRQILGQKVEFLVSFYNNEISEKSEIFDDQFSVERPDGSNFTLKIRSTKLEDSAMYFCASMRAWVPYTFGSGTRLTVV.

The chain uses TRBV7-8 and TRBJ2-1; possibly TRBD1 for D (6 bases). CDR3 size: 12 residues. Germline V gene sequence: CDR1 SGHVS, CDR2 FQNEAQ. Trimming stripped 6 bases from V and 10 bases from J, with 13 bases between. The CDR3 spells CASRPGTREQFF. The CDR3 coding sequence is TGTGCCAGCAGACCAGGGACACGCGAGCAGTTCTTC.

The chain recombines TRBV4-1 with TRBJ1-6; maybe TRBD1 (6 bases). The CDR3 is 15 residues long. Germline-derived CDR1 and CDR2 are MGHRA and YSYEKL. Trimming removed 4 bases at V and 11 bases at J, with 18 bases between. The CDR3 bases are TGCGCCAGCAGCCGAGAGGACAGTTCTCTGCCACCCCTCCACTTT. Protein: CASSREDSSLPPLHF.